This T cell receptor beta chain originates from a study of cytomegalovirus exposure and HLA in healthy donors. As concerns this clone: Its target is not known.

This PCR relied on a set of 60 Vbeta primers and 13 Jbeta primers. Method: immunoSEQ multiplex PCR; TCRdb's copy keeps in-frame clones and lacks some. The sample records roughly 190,000 clones, 80% to 90% being singletons. The CDR3 extends over 15 amino acids. V was cut by 0 bases and J by 2 bases, with 10 bases left in between. Germline V gene sequence: CDR1 LGHNA, CDR2 YNFKEQ. Study observations and caveats: Association of a missense DCLRE1C variant with TCR beta V- and J-gene trimming was reported in a later analysis. A later analysis showed TCR association rates differing by HLA locus, peaking at DRB1 and lowest at HLA-C.

The V call is TRBV4-2, the J call TRBJ1-2, with D possibly being TRBD1 (5 bases). This clonotype was sampled from a man aged 35 to 55 in good health and CMV-seropositive. The sample was PBMCs. The CDR3 sequence: CASSQEAAGNYGYTF. The CDR3 nucleotides read TGTGCCAGCAGCCAAGAGGCGGCAGGGAACTATGGCTACACCTTC.